The clone carrying this T cell receptor beta chain was found once. Sequencing used immunoSEQ multiplex PCR; TCRdb keeps in-frame clones, though not all of them. Here the sample spans over 200,000 clones, around 84% being singletons. Germline V gene sequence: CDR1 SGHRS, CDR2 YFSETQ. CDR3 length: 14 amino acids. Trimming took off 4 bases at V and 5 bases at J, with 12 bases between the two ends. The data belong to a study of blood T cell repertoires in COVID-19. Background on the study: T cells, B-cell-depleted T cells, or PBMCs provided the cDNA or gDNA that served as material.

The sample was peripheral blood. J is TRBJ2-2 and V is TRBV5-1; perhaps TRBD2 as D (6 bases). The receptor comes from a woman of 80 years or more with active or convalescent COVID-19. CDR3: CASSPTAGTGELFF. The CDR3 coding sequence is TGCGCCAGCAGCCCTACGGCGGGGACCGGGGAGCTGTTTTTT. The complete variable domain, with remaining parts taken from reference TRBV5-1 and TRBJ2-2, reads KAGVTQTPRYLIKTRGQQVTLSCSPISGHRSVSWYQQTPGQGLQFLFEYFSETQRNKGNFPGRFSGRQFSNSRSEMNVSTLELGDSALYLCASSPTAGTGELFFGEGSRLTVL.